This T cell receptor beta chain is from a study of immune cell composition in non-small cell lung cancer. Study outcomes and limitations: Clones >0.5% enriched in tumour were rarer in adenocarcinoma (about 33%) than squamous (roughly 80%).

The CDR3 covers 13 residues. Germline loops: CDR1 SGHDT, CDR2 YYEEEE. V dropped 1 base and J dropped 6 bases, with 10 bases sitting between them. Normal lung sampling was at least 3 cm from the tumour, as distant as possible. Clones were read by immunoSEQ multiplex PCR, and TCRdb kept only the in-frame ones, dropping some. The repertoire includes about 3,100 clones, 71% of them detected once, and less than 15% sits in the top ten. Worth noting for this clone: What it binds is unknown.

The same specimen was also included in a second study, on CD4 T cells in lung cancer.

The J gene is TRBJ1-2, the V gene TRBV5-6; D perhaps matches TRBD1 (6 bases). This TCR was recovered from a human donor with non-small cell lung cancer. The sample taken for sequencing was non-adjacent lung tissue. CDR3 sequence reads: CASSLTGLDGYTF. The CDR3 nucleotides read TGTGCCAGCAGCTTGACAGGGCTGGATGGCTACACCTTC.